A single TCR beta chain is shown here with its context. These data belong to a study of CD4 and CD8 cells across lung adenocarcinoma regions. The germline CDR1 and CDR2 sequences are MGHDK and SYGVNS. Trimming left V 1 base short and J 10 bases short, with 17 bases between. This CDR3 spans 16 amino acids. MiXCR, run by TCRdb on the PCR reads, gives a single entry per CDR3 protein. The sample holds roughly 7,100 distinct CDR3 sequences; approximately 45% are singletons and the top ten take approximately 30%. V gene TRBV25-1 combines with J gene TRBJ1-6; a weak D match, TRBD1 (5 bases). This clonotype was sampled from a male donor with lung adenocarcinoma. The CD4 and CD8 labels of this study may be unreliable. Sequences were obtained from CD4+ T cells from the margin of a lung tumor. As DNA, the CDR3 is TGTGCCAGCAGTGAATTAAGCACCTGGGGGGAGTCACCCCTCCACTTT. Translated: CASSELSTWGESPLHF.